The rows below give T cell receptor beta chains drawn from one sample of a study of blood T cell repertoires in COVID-19. TCRdb's table, derived via immunoSEQ multiplex PCR, lists solely in-frame clones and lacks some. In the table there are some 130,000 clones, approximately 80% of which are singletons. Sample: peripheral blood. The receptors derive from a man aged 35-49 years with active or convalescent COVID-19. CDR3s include the opening cysteine and the closing phenylalanine or tryptophan. Fields, in order: V gene, D gene, CDR3 length, clone size, J gene, CDR3 protein, CDR3 DNA. The D gene is left open where the match is weak. Some rows have no size entry. The others give once, few or many, or a class for an expanded clone.

>TRBV9|NA|15|NA|TRBJ2-2
CASSVATGITGELFF
TGTGCCAGCAGCGTAGCAACAGGCATTACCGGGGAGCTGTTTTTT
>TRBV6-1|TRBD2|16|NA|TRBJ2-7
CASSATTAAGGREQYF
TGTGCCAGCAGTGCTACAACTGCAGCGGGGGGGCGCGAGCAGTACTTC
>TRBV21-1|NA|16|NA|TRBJ1-1
CASSKAETAPGTEAFF
TGTGCCAGCAGCAAAGCCGAGACGGCACCGGGCACTGAAGCTTTCTTT
>TRBV7-2|NA|14|NA|TRBJ2-7
CASSLAQGTYEQYF
TGTGCCAGCAGCTTAGCGCAGGGGACCTACGAGCAGTACTTC
>TRBV7-9|TRBD1|16|NA|TRBJ1-1
CASSQGAGIMNTEAFF
TGTGCCAGCAGCCAGGGGGCAGGGATCATGAACACTGAAGCTTTCTTT
>TRBV11-2|NA|16|NA|TRBJ2-2
CASSDVAGLNTGELFF
TGTGCCAGCAGCGACGTGGCGGGTCTGAACACCGGGGAGCTGTTTTTT
>TRBV4-1|NA|16|NA|TRBJ1-1
CASSQGMTGMNTEAFF
TGCGCCAGCAGCCAGGGGATGACAGGAATGAACACTGAAGCTTTCTTT
>TRBV19|NA|13|NA|TRBJ2-7
CASKRSGGPEQYF
TGTGCCAGTAAGAGGAGCGGAGGGCCCGAGCAGTACTTC
>TRBV18|NA|17|NA|TRBJ2-1
CASSPRGGGGSYNEQFF
TGTGCCAGCTCACCAAGGGGGGGAGGAGGCTCCTACAATGAGCAGTTCTTC
>TRBV3-1/TRBV3-2|TRBD1|17|NA|TRBJ1-3
CASSQDYRDSSGNTIYF
TGTGCCAGCAGCCAAGACTACCGGGACAGCTCTGGAAACACCATATATTTT
>TRBV7-6|NA|14|NA|TRBJ2-2
CASSFSQTTGELFF
TGTGCCAGCAGCTTCTCCCAGACTACCGGGGAGCTGTTTTTT
>TRBV4-3|NA|17|NA|TRBJ2-5
CASSQDLGGIGQETQYF
TGCGCCAGCAGCCAAGATCTTGGAGGTATTGGCCAAGAGACCCAGTACTTC
>TRBV20-1|NA|14|many|TRBJ1-5
CSASKGVSNQPQHF
TGCAGTGCTAGTAAGGGGGTAAGCAATCAGCCCCAGCATTTT
>TRBV7-7|TRBD1|15|NA|TRBJ2-5
CASISRGQGQETQYF
TGTGCCAGCATATCCCGGGGACAGGGACAAGAGACCCAGTACTTC
>TRBV27|NA|17|NA|TRBJ1-2
CASRPWRGGEANYGYTF
TGTGCCAGCAGACCTTGGAGGGGGGGGGAAGCTAACTATGGCTACACCTTC
>TRBV6-4|TRBD1|15|NA|TRBJ2-1
CASSPGGTGDNEQFF
TGTGCCAGCAGTCCGGGCGGGACAGGAGACAATGAGCAGTTCTTC
>TRBV2|TRBD1|15|NA|TRBJ1-2
CASTPVNRGSVGYTF
TGTGCCAGCACTCCCGTTAACAGGGGGTCGGTTGGCTACACCTTC
>TRBV11-3|NA|14|NA|TRBJ2-2
CASSPRGATGELFF
TGTGCCAGCAGCCCCAGGGGTGCCACCGGGGAGCTGTTTTTT
>TRBV6-6|NA|16|NA|TRBJ1-1
CASSYSPLRVNTEAFF
TGTGCCAGCAGTTACTCGCCCCTTAGAGTAAACACTGAAGCTTTCTTT
>TRBV11-2|TRBD1|13|NA|TRBJ1-5
CASSSDRAQPQHF
TGTGCCAGCAGTTCCGACAGGGCACAGCCCCAGCATTTT
>TRBV5-6|NA|15|NA|TRBJ2-1
CASSLGSVTYNEQFF
TGTGCCAGCAGCTTGGGCAGCGTAACCTACAATGAGCAGTTCTTC
>TRBV6-5|NA|12|NA|TRBJ2-5
CASSNREWAQYF
TGTGCCAGCAGCAACAGGGAGTGGGCCCAGTACTTC
>TRBV6-6|NA|11|NA|TRBJ2-7
CASSLSGEQYF
TGTGCCAGCAGCCTTAGCGGCGAGCAGTACTTC
>TRBV5-4|TRBD1|12|NA|TRBJ1-2
CASSGTGAGYTF
TGTGCCAGCAGCGGAACAGGGGCGGGCTACACCTTC
>TRBV7-9|TRBD1|18|NA|TRBJ1-6
CASSSTTGLLSYNSPLHF
TGTGCCAGCAGCTCCACGACAGGGTTGTTGTCCTATAATTCACCCCTCCACTTT
>TRBV7-2|TRBD2|16|NA|TRBJ2-5
CASSLWERGGRETQYF
TGTGCCAGCAGCTTATGGGAGCGGGGGGGCCGGGAGACCCAGTACTTC